A selection of T cell receptor beta chains follows, all from one sample in a study of patients and donors after allogeneic stem cell transplantation. Via MiXCR, TCRdb re-called the RT-PCR reads, giving one row per CDR3 protein. The profile shows roughly 200,000 distinct CDR3 sequences, about 38% of them singletons. The sequenced sample was blood, either unsorted or a sorted T cell fraction (not recorded which). All receptors come from a human donor who was either an allogeneic HSCT recipient or a stem cell or donor lymphocyte infusion donor (not recorded which). It is not recorded whose cells these are; they may come from a transplant donor. Both conserved end residues are part of each CDR3. The D gene is left open where the match is weak. Clone sizes are given selectively: once, few, many, or a class where the clone is expanded.

v_call	d_call	j_call	clone_size	cdr3_aa	cdr3_nt
TRBV29-1	-	TRBJ2-5	few	CSVEEGAQTQYF	TGCAGCGTTGAAGAGGGGGCACAGACCCAGTACTTC
TRBV27	-	TRBJ1-2	few	CASSPRGGNGYTF	TGTGCCAGCAGCCCGCGGGGGGGGAATGGCTACACCTTC
TRBV10-3	TRBD2	TRBJ2-1	-	CAISRTGGYYNEQFF	TGTGCCATTTCAAGAACGGGGGGATATTACAATGAGCAGTTCTTC
TRBV4-1	-	TRBJ2-3	-	CASSQDRMPATDTQYF	TGCGCCAGCAGCCAAGACCGGATGCCAGCCACAGATACGCAGTATTTT
TRBV11-2	-	TRBJ1-4	-	CASRSWAGRTNEKLFF	TGTGCCAGCAGGTCCTGGGCGGGCCGAACTAATGAAAAACTGTTTTTT
TRBV12-3/TRBV12-4	-	TRBJ1-5	few	CASTQLGGRKQPQHF	TGTGCCAGCACCCAGCTAGGGGGGCGCAAACAGCCCCAGCATTTT
TRBV20-1	TRBD2	TRBJ2-1	-	CSARSGLGGEQFF	TGCAGTGCTAGATCGGGACTAGGGGGTGAGCAGTTCTTC
TRBV12-3/TRBV12-4	-	TRBJ2-1	few	CASRVGLIGDEQFF	TGTGCCAGCAGGGTCGGGCTAATCGGTGATGAGCAGTTCTTC
TRBV20-1	TRBD2	TRBJ2-7	few	CSASSGGSYEQYF	TGCAGTGCTAGCAGCGGGGGGTCCTACGAGCAGTACTTC
TRBV4-2	-	TRBJ2-1	-	CASSQDVAGAYNEQFF	TGTGCCAGCAGCCAAGATGTGGCGGGGGCGTACAATGAGCAGTTCTTC
TRBV6-2/TRBV6-3	TRBD2	TRBJ2-7	-	CASSYAGGLAGYEQYF	TGTGCCAGCAGTTACGCCGGGGGACTAGCGGGTTACGAGCAGTACTTC
TRBV7-2	-	TRBJ1-6	few	CASSLGTGPWPLHF	TGTGCCAGCAGCTTAGGCACAGGGCCGTGGCCCCTCCACTTT
TRBV20-1	TRBD1	TRBJ1-5	few	CSAKGTGAGNQPQHF	TGCAGTGCTAAAGGGACAGGGGCGGGCAATCAGCCCCAGCATTTT
TRBV7-6	-	TRBJ1-3	-	CASSKQFSSGNTIYF	TGTGCCAGCAGCAAACAGTTCTCCTCTGGAAACACCATATATTTT
TRBV4-3	-	TRBJ1-2	few	CASSQVSRTDYGYTF	TGCGCCAGCAGCCAAGTTTCCAGGACGGACTATGGCTACACCTTC
TRBV20-1	-	TRBJ2-7	-	CSAKGTQYEQYF	TGCAGTGCTAAGGGGACACAGTACGAGCAGTACTTC
TRBV24-1	-	TRBJ2-7	-	CATSDGAVQYF	TGTGCCACCAGTGATGGGGCTGTGCAGTACTTC
TRBV5-1	TRBD2	TRBJ2-5	-	CASSLSASSGQYQETQYF	TGCGCCAGCAGCTTGTCGGCTTCTAGCGGTCAGTACCAAGAGACCCAGTACTTC
TRBV9	-	TRBJ1-1	-	CASSVYEMNTEAFF	TGTGCCAGCAGCGTATATGAAATGAACACTGAAGCTTTCTTT
TRBV2	-	TRBJ2-7	-	CASSDDRSSSYEQYF	TGTGCCAGCAGTGATGACAGGTCATCCTCCTACGAGCAGTACTTC
TRBV7-9	TRBD1	TRBJ2-4	few	CASSPWTGYAKNIQYF	TGTGCCAGCAGCCCTTGGACAGGTTATGCCAAAAACATTCAGTACTTC
TRBV5-1	-	TRBJ2-3	-	CASSYGTLRADTQYF	TGCGCCAGCAGTTATGGGACGTTAAGGGCAGATACGCAGTATTTT
TRBV7-3	-	TRBJ2-5	-	CASSLSPSETQYF	TGTGCCAGCAGCTTATCCCCATCAGAGACCCAGTACTTC
TRBV5-1	-	TRBJ1-1	-	CASSLVDSQNTEAFF	TGCGCCAGCAGCTTGGTTGACAGCCAGAACACTGAAGCTTTCTTT
TRBV5-6	-	TRBJ2-5	-	CASSLRRTSRQETQYF	TGTGCCAGCAGCTTGAGGCGGACCAGCCGCCAAGAGACCCAGTACTTC
TRBV27	-	TRBJ2-1	-	CASRTLWAGFNNEQFF	TGTGCCAGCAGGACTTTATGGGCGGGGTTCAACAATGAGCAGTTCTTC
TRBV10-3	-	TRBJ2-2	-	CAITKDRDTGELFF	TGTGCCATCACCAAAGACAGAGACACCGGGGAGCTGTTTTTT
TRBV3-1	-	TRBJ1-1	few	CASSQGFTGLVEAFF	TGTGCCAGCAGCCAAGGGTTTACGGGGTTAGTTGAAGCTTTCTTT
TRBV10-3	-	TRBJ1-2	few	CAISDARESNYGYTF	TGTGCCATCAGTGACGCCCGGGAATCTAACTATGGCTACACCTTC
TRBV6-6	TRBD1	TRBJ1-6	many	CASSYRGDRVSSPLHF	TGTGCCAGCAGTTACCGTGGAGACAGGGTGAGTTCACCCCTCCACTTT
TRBV4-1	-	TRBJ1-6	-	CASSLRQGLNSPLHF	TGCGCCAGCAGCCTTAGGCAGGGGCTAAATTCACCCCTCCACTTT
TRBV3-1	-	TRBJ1-6	few	CASSQFQGRGSPLHF	TGTGCCAGCAGCCAATTTCAGGGTAGGGGTTCACCCCTCCACTTT
TRBV27	-	TRBJ1-5	-	CASSQEVGGGQPQHF	TGTGCCAGCAGCCAGGAGGTAGGAGGGGGACAGCCCCAGCATTTT
TRBV12-3/TRBV12-4	TRBD1	TRBJ1-2	-	CASRTDRGNGGYTF	TGTGCCAGCAGAACGGACAGGGGGAACGGTGGCTACACCTTC
TRBV28	TRBD1	TRBJ1-5	few	CATSLFRGAGNQPQHF	TGTGCCACCTCACTTTTCAGGGGGGCAGGCAATCAGCCCCAGCATTTT
TRBV7-3	-	TRBJ1-1	many	CASSLTGNTEAFF	TGTGCCAGCAGCTTAACAGGGAACACTGAAGCTTTCTTT
TRBV4-1	-	TRBJ1-1	few	CASSQQRWAYTEAFF	TGCGCCAGCAGCCAGCAGAGGTGGGCTTACACTGAAGCTTTCTTT
TRBV6-2/TRBV6-3	TRBD1	TRBJ1-1	few	CASRRLTGLDTEAFF	TGTGCCAGCAGACGGCTGACAGGGCTAGACACTGAAGCTTTCTTT
TRBV19	TRBD1	TRBJ2-3	-	CASSSGDRGRGDTQYF	TGTGCCAGTAGTTCGGGGGACAGGGGGCGCGGAGATACGCAGTATTTT
TRBV18	-	TRBJ1-2	-	CASSLGHGIDYGYTF	TGTGCCAGCTCCCTAGGACACGGCATCGACTATGGCTACACCTTC
TRBV9	-	TRBJ2-1	-	CASSFRPGPSEQFF	TGTGCCAGCAGCTTCCGCCCGGGCCCCAGTGAGCAGTTCTTC
TRBV20-1	-	TRBJ1-5	few	CSATFGTRNQPQHF	TGCAGTGCCACCTTCGGGACACGCAATCAGCCCCAGCATTTT
TRBV20-1	-	TRBJ1-5	many	CSASVPGGVQPQHF	TGCAGTGCTAGCGTCCCGGGTGGTGTTCAGCCCCAGCATTTT
TRBV4-1	-	TRBJ1-1	few	CASSQEQGSNTEAFF	TGCGCCAGCAGCCAAGAACAGGGAAGTAACACTGAAGCTTTCTTT
TRBV6-5	-	TRBJ1-5	-	CARLAQPQHF	TGTGCCCGCCTGGCTCAGCCCCAGCATTTT
TRBV2	-	TRBJ2-7	-	CASSELPGYEQYF	TGTGCCAGCAGTGAACTGCCCGGCTACGAGCAGTACTTC
TRBV7-9	-	TRBJ2-7	-	CASSLESGLRAYEQYF	TGTGCCAGCAGCTTAGAGTCAGGGTTAAGGGCGTACGAGCAGTACTTC
TRBV15	-	TRBJ1-2	few	CATSRDKGTNYGYTF	TGTGCCACCAGCAGAGACAAGGGGACTAACTATGGCTACACCTTC
TRBV4-3	-	TRBJ1-1	few	CASSQLQVNTEAFF	TGCGCCAGCAGCCAACTCCAGGTGAACACTGAAGCTTTCTTT
TRBV20-1	-	TRBJ2-2	-	CSGLAGLGTGELFF	TGCAGTGGTCTGGCGGGCCTTGGGACCGGGGAGCTGTTTTTT
TRBV5-1	TRBD1	TRBJ1-2	-	CASSLYQGVEPYGYTF	TGCGCCAGCAGCCTGTACCAGGGGGTGGAACCCTATGGCTACACCTTC
TRBV25-1	-	TRBJ2-1	-	CASSENRIQSNEQFF	TGTGCCAGCAGTGAAAACAGGATTCAAAGCAATGAGCAGTTCTTC
TRBV12-3/TRBV12-4	-	TRBJ2-1	-	CATTGGSSYNEQFF	TGTGCCACGACCGGGGGAAGCTCCTACAATGAGCAGTTCTTC
TRBV4-2	-	TRBJ1-2	-	CASSQVGQGRGYTF	TGTGCCAGCAGCCAAGTGGGGCAGGGCCGGGGCTACACCTTC
TRBV21-1	-	TRBJ1-5	few	CASSKQPTASNQPQHF	TGTGCCAGCAGCAAACAACCGACGGCGAGCAATCAGCCCCAGCATTTT
TRBV12-3/TRBV12-4	-	TRBJ1-1	-	CASSSLTAMNTEAFF	TGTGCCAGCAGTTCACTGACAGCGATGAACACTGAAGCTTTCTTT
TRBV6-6	-	TRBJ1-1	-	CASRRQGGGTEAFF	TGTGCCAGCAGACGTCAGGGAGGCGGCACTGAAGCTTTCTTT
TRBV12-3/TRBV12-4	TRBD1	TRBJ1-2	few	CASSPDRVAGYTF	TGTGCCAGCAGCCCTGACAGGGTGGCCGGCTACACCTTC
TRBV5-5	TRBD1	TRBJ1-2	-	CASRPFEGGGYGYTF	TGTGCCAGCAGGCCCTTTGAAGGGGGCGGCTATGGCTACACCTTC
TRBV27	-	TRBJ2-2	few	CASRIGAPNTGELFF	TGTGCCAGCCGTATAGGGGCCCCGAACACCGGGGAGCTGTTTTTT